A selection of T cell receptor beta chains follows, all from one sample in a study of T-cell reconstitution after alpha-beta-depleted transplantation in children. TCRdb re-derived calls from the PCR reads in MiXCR, one entry per CDR3 protein. The repertoire holds a few hundred thousand distinct CDR3 sequences, with 13% as singletons. The sample was PBMCs, mostly from graft donor cells, taken 360 days after TCRalphabeta/CD19-depleted stem cell transplant. The source of these receptors is a male patient aged 5 to 17 who had a stem cell transplant for acute myeloid leukemia, so the T cells may come from the graft donor. Each CDR3 is given with its conserved first and last residue. A D gene is named only where the DNA matches it firmly. Only some rows state a clone size, as once, few, many or a class for expanded clones.

clone_size	d_call	v_call	j_call	cdr3_aa	cdr3_nt
NA	TRBD1	TRBV20-1	TRBJ1-6	CSAAGLGTAYNSPLHF	TGCAGTGCTGCGGGGCTAGGGACAGCGTATAATTCACCCCTCCACTTT
few	TRBD2	TRBV3-1	TRBJ2-1	CASSQVSGKQFF	TGTGCCAGCAGCCAAGTTAGCGGGAAGCAGTTCTTC
few	TRBD2	TRBV7-9	TRBJ2-1	CASSLRPSGINEQFF	TGTGCCAGCAGCTTACGGCCTAGCGGGATTAATGAGCAGTTCTTC
many	TRBD2	TRBV29-1	TRBJ2-7	CSVAGTSGYSYEQYF	TGCAGCGTTGCCGGGACTAGCGGGTACTCCTACGAGCAGTACTTC
NA	TRBD2	TRBV6-5	TRBJ2-7	CASSYSILAASYEQYF	TGTGCCAGCAGTTACTCGATTCTAGCGGCTTCCTACGAGCAGTACTTC
many	NA	TRBV12-3/TRBV12-4	TRBJ2-7	CASSLRGGWSEQYF	TGTGCCAGCAGTTTAAGAGGGGGGTGGAGCGAGCAGTACTTC
few	TRBD1	TRBV12-3/TRBV12-4	TRBJ1-6	CASSLRTGDSNSPLHF	TGTGCCAGCAGCCTTCGGACAGGGGATTCGAATTCACCCCTCCACTTT
NA	TRBD2	TRBV24-1	TRBJ2-3	CATSDLQWTSESTDTQYF	TGTGCCACCAGTGATCTCCAATGGACTAGCGAGAGCACAGATACGCAGTATTTT
NA	TRBD2	TRBV20-1	TRBJ2-7	CSARGGHPGYGLDYEQYF	TGCAGTGCTAGAGGAGGCCACCCGGGCTACGGACTAGACTACGAGCAGTACTTC
few	NA	TRBV12-3/TRBV12-4	TRBJ1-1	CASSLGFSGRGVLPTEAFF	TGTGCCAGCAGTTTAGGTTTTTCGGGCAGGGGAGTCCTTCCCACTGAAGCTTTCTTT
NA	NA	TRBV3-1	TRBJ2-2	CATSLRSRPNTGELFF	TGTGCCACCAGCCTCCGATCTAGGCCGAACACCGGGGAGCTGTTTTTT
many	TRBD2	TRBV6-5	TRBJ2-7	CASSYSGLAGVEQYF	TGTGCCAGCAGTTACTCGGGACTAGCGGGAGTCGAGCAGTACTTC
NA	NA	TRBV6-5	TRBJ2-7	CASSYSRAAEAYEQYF	TGTGCCAGCAGTTACTCCAGGGCAGCCGAAGCCTACGAGCAGTACTTC
many	NA	TRBV7-2	TRBJ2-2	CASSLKQPNTGELFF	TGTGCCAGCAGCTTAAAACAGCCCAACACCGGGGAGCTGTTTTTT
few	NA	TRBV29-1	TRBJ2-7	CSVEEVGGGVTYEQYF	TGCAGCGTTGAAGAGGTCGGAGGGGGCGTTACCTACGAGCAGTACTTC
NA	NA	TRBV3-1	TRBJ2-3	CASSQDWGTDTQYF	TGTGCCAGCAGCCAAGATTGGGGCACAGATACGCAGTATTTT
few	NA	TRBV7-3	TRBJ2-7	CASSESLGVSEQYF	TGTGCCAGCAGCGAGTCCTTGGGGGTTAGTGAGCAGTACTTC
NA	TRBD1	TRBV20-1	TRBJ2-1	CSGDRGYNEQFF	TGCAGTGGGGACAGGGGGTACAATGAGCAGTTCTTC
NA	NA	TRBV6-5	TRBJ2-7	CASSYSGSPVGEQYF	TGTGCCAGCAGTTACTCTGGCTCTCCTGTCGGCGAGCAGTACTTC
few	TRBD2	TRBV12-3/TRBV12-4	TRBJ2-4	CASSHKSSSSGMDIQYF	TGTGCCAGCAGTCATAAATCCTCGTCTAGCGGGATGGACATTCAGTACTTC
NA	NA	TRBV19	TRBJ1-5	CASSTQGLGNQPQHF	TGTGCCAGTAGTACACAGGGTTTGGGCAATCAGCCCCAGCATTTT
few	TRBD1	TRBV28	TRBJ2-7	CASSQKFPGQNSYEQYF	TGTGCCAGCAGTCAAAAGTTCCCGGGACAGAATTCCTACGAGCAGTACTTC
NA	NA	TRBV12-3/TRBV12-4	TRBJ2-7	CASSTRDAPGDEQYF	TGTGCCAGCAGTACGAGGGACGCCCCCGGGGACGAGCAGTACTTC
NA	NA	TRBV7-6	TRBJ1-5	CASSILPRGAHQPQHF	TGTGCCAGCAGCATACTCCCCCGGGGGGCTCATCAGCCCCAGCATTTT
NA	TRBD2	TRBV11-2	TRBJ2-7	CASSLEEWGGSSYEQYF	TGTGCCAGCAGCTTAGAGGAGTGGGGAGGGAGCTCCTACGAGCAGTACTTC
NA	NA	TRBV7-3	TRBJ2-3	CASSLVLANTQYF	TGTGCCAGCAGCTTGGTGCTAGCAAATACGCAGTATTTT
few	NA	TRBV28	TRBJ2-3	CASTRVWGPGTDTQYF	TGTGCCAGCACGAGGGTGTGGGGGCCGGGAACAGATACGCAGTATTTT
few	TRBD2	TRBV6-2/TRBV6-3	TRBJ2-7	CASSPATSGSHEQYF	TGTGCCAGCAGTCCCGCGACTAGCGGGAGCCACGAGCAGTACTTC
NA	TRBD2	TRBV18	TRBJ2-3	CASSPLVTSGYTDTQYF	TGTGCCAGCTCACCTCTTGTGACTAGCGGGTACACAGATACGCAGTATTTT
few	NA	TRBV15	TRBJ2-7	CATSRGRGGSYEQYF	TGTGCCACCAGCAGAGGCCGAGGGGGGTCCTACGAGCAGTACTTC
NA	NA	TRBV2	TRBJ2-5	CASRPGLAWRETQYF	TGTGCCAGCAGGCCGGGACTCGCGTGGCGGGAGACCCAGTACTTC
few	NA	TRBV12-3/TRBV12-4	TRBJ2-4	CASSLIGGGIQYF	TGTGCCAGCAGTTTAATCGGGGGCGGCATTCAGTACTTC
few	TRBD2	TRBV20-1	TRBJ2-7	CSASTSGSPRDEQYF	TGCAGTGCTAGTACTAGCGGGAGCCCTAGAGACGAGCAGTACTTC
few	NA	TRBV12-3/TRBV12-4	TRBJ1-6	CASSLFRGSSPLHF	TGTGCCAGCAGCCTCTTCCGCGGGTCTTCACCCCTCCACTTT
NA	NA	TRBV20-1	TRBJ2-1	CSASDHAHKQFF	TGCAGTGCTAGTGACCACGCACACAAGCAGTTCTTC
few	NA	TRBV29-1	TRBJ2-1	CSVEASYNEQFF	TGCAGCGTTGAAGCCTCCTACAATGAGCAGTTCTTC
many	TRBD1	TRBV29-1	TRBJ2-7	CSVATGGSTKQYF	TGCAGCGTGGCGACAGGGGGTTCTACGAAGCAGTACTTC
once	NA	TRBV29-1	TRBJ2-7	CSVEAPSSYDQYF	TGCAGCGTTGAGGCTCCCAGCTCCTACGATCAGTACTTC
NA	TRBD2	TRBV27	TRBJ2-7	CASSFQISGTSMNEQYF	TGTGCCAGCAGTTTCCAGATCTCCGGGACTAGCATGAACGAGCAGTACTTC
NA	TRBD2	TRBV5-1	TRBJ2-3	CASSFLGLAESTDTQYF	TGCGCCAGCAGCTTTCTGGGACTAGCGGAGAGCACAGATACGCAGTATTTT
NA	NA	TRBV20-1	TRBJ2-1	CSASATSSYNEQFF	TGCAGTGCTAGCGCGACCAGCTCCTACAATGAGCAGTTCTTC
few	NA	TRBV7-6	TRBJ1-6	CASSLAAGDNSPLHF	TGTGCCAGCAGCTTAGCAGCAGGGGATAATTCACCCCTCCACTTT
few	NA	TRBV6-5	TRBJ2-1	CASSYGVADYNEQFF	TGTGCCAGCAGTTATGGGGTAGCAGACTACAATGAGCAGTTCTTC
NA	TRBD1	TRBV25-1	TRBJ1-6	CAGRQGTSSPLHF	TGTGCCGGAAGACAGGGAACTAGTTCACCCCTCCACTTT
NA	TRBD2	TRBV20-1	TRBJ2-3	CSATRGLAGVTDTQYF	TGCAGTGCTACGAGGGGACTAGCGGGAGTCACAGATACGCAGTATTTT
NA	TRBD1	TRBV6-2/TRBV6-3	TRBJ1-4	CASSYPGQPDEKLFF	TGTGCCAGCAGTTACCCGGGACAGCCGGATGAAAAACTGTTTTTT
few	NA	TRBV20-1	TRBJ1-1	CSAETGSNTEAFF	TGCAGTGCTGAGACAGGATCGAACACTGAAGCTTTCTTT
NA	NA	TRBV20-1	TRBJ2-5	CSARSTKAVVQETQYF	TGCAGTGCTAGAAGTACTAAAGCGGTAGTGCAAGAGACCCAGTACTTC
NA	TRBD2	TRBV20-1	TRBJ2-7	CSARPASGMGEQYF	TGCAGTGCCCGCCCCGCTAGCGGGATGGGCGAGCAGTACTTC
few	NA	TRBV6-2/TRBV6-3	TRBJ2-1	CASRPPEGRHYNEQFF	TGTGCCAGCAGGCCACCTGAGGGGAGGCACTACAATGAGCAGTTCTTC
NA	TRBD2	TRBV28	TRBJ2-3	CASTSGGYTDTQYF	TGTGCCAGTACTAGCGGGGGGTACACAGATACGCAGTATTTT
NA	NA	TRBV4-1	TRBJ1-2	CASSQDGNYGYTF	TGCGCCAGCAGCCAAGACGGAAACTATGGCTACACCTTC
NA	TRBD1	TRBV4-2	TRBJ2-3	CASSRGTEADTQYF	TGTGCCAGCAGCCGTGGGACAGAGGCAGATACGCAGTATTTT
NA	NA	TRBV27	TRBJ2-1	CATRRFSYNEQFF	TGTGCCACTCGGAGGTTCTCCTACAATGAGCAGTTCTTC
NA	TRBD1	TRBV7-9	TRBJ2-1	CASTESTGGNEQFF	TGTGCCAGCACCGAGTCGACAGGGGGCAATGAGCAGTTCTTC